This passage covers 25 T cell receptor beta chains from one sample sequenced in a study of blood T cell repertoires in COVID-19. Generated by immunoSEQ multiplex PCR, the TCRdb table keeps only in-frame clones and is missing some. The repertoire holds approximately 150,000 clones, with approximately 80% as singletons. The sequenced material came from peripheral blood. The origin of the receptors is a woman aged 60 to 75 with acute or convalescent COVID-19.

The CDR3 bases are TGTGCCAGCAGCTTAACAGGGGGCAGAGGGCCCCAGCATTTT. This codes for CASSLTGGRGPQHF. The chain has TRBV7-9 and TRBJ1-5, with 9 bases aligning to TRBD1. Trimming removed 2 bases from V and 9 bases from J; junction bases left unmatched: 5. The CDR3 consists of 14 residues. Germline CDR1 and CDR2: SEHNR and FQNEAQ (reference sequence).

The rearrangement uses TRBV27 and TRBJ1-1; D is perhaps TRBD1 (5 bases). The length of the CDR3 is 14 residues. V gave up 5 bases and J gave up 4 bases, with 14 bases separating them. The V gene's germline CDR1 is MNHEY and CDR2 SMNVEV (reference sequence). The CDR3 DNA sequence: TGTGCCAGCAGTATTAGCGGACACGCCACTGAAGCTTTCTTT. Translation gives CASSISGHATEAFF.

V is TRBV19 and J is TRBJ2-4, with D perhaps matching TRBD2 (6 bases). Trimming took off 6 bases at V and 7 bases at J, with 10 bases between the two ends. Looked up from germline, CDR1 is LNHDA and CDR2 is SQIVND (reference sequence). The CDR3 extends over 12 amino acids. CDR3 in DNA: TGTGCCAGTAGGACTGGGGGGAACATTCAGTACTTC. It encodes CASRTGGNIQYF. Looking up the rest from reference TRBV19 and TRBJ2-4 gives the full variable domain: DGGITQSPKYLFRKEGQNVTLSCEQNLNHDAMYWYRQDPGQGLRLIYYSQIVNDFQKGDIAEGYSVSREKKESFPLTVTSAQKNPTAFYLCASRTGGNIQYFGAGTRLSVL.

This sequence joins TRBV7-9 and TRBJ2-6; TRBD1 matches 9 bases. This CDR3 has 18 residues. J was trimmed by 0 bases and V by 2 bases; bases with no gene match: 5. Germline lookup yields CDR1 SEHNR and CDR2 FQNEAQ (reference sequence). The CDR3 coding sequence is TGTGCCAGCAGCTTAAACAGGGGGCCCAGCTCTGGGGCCAACGTCCTGACTTTC. Translating gives CASSLNRGPSSGANVLTF.

This rearrangement joins TRBV6-4 to TRBJ2-7; a possible D gene is TRBD1 (6 bases). The CDR3 spans 14 residues. V lost 6 bases and J lost 6, with 18 bases in between. In germline, CDR1 is MRHNA, CDR2 SNTAGT. The CDR3 here is CASSPARDILEQYF. The CDR3 bases are TGTGCCAGCAGCCCAGCCCGGGACATACTCGAGCAGTACTTC.

The chain employs TRBV19 and TRBJ1-5; unclear D gene. The CDR3 has 13 residues. V was pared by 4 bases and J by 3 bases, with 7 bases between. Per the germline V gene, CDR1 is LNHDA and CDR2 is SQIVND (reference sequence). CDR3 in amino acids: CASSNGFNQPQHF. In nucleotides, the CDR3 is TGTGCCAGTAGTAACGGGTTCAATCAGCCCCAGCATTTT.

The CDR3, as DNA: TGTGCCAGCAGTTTATCCGGCGGGAGTCGGGAGCAGTACTTC. Its translation is CASSLSGGSREQYF. V and J are TRBV27 and TRBJ2-7, with 7 bases that match TRBD2. The V gene end was trimmed by 0 bases and the J gene end by 7 bases; junction bases not matched to a gene: 6. CDR1 is MNHEY, CDR2 SMNVEV, per germline (reference sequence). There are 14 residues in the CDR3.

The V and J genes are TRBV6-6 and TRBJ1-2; 9 nucleotides line up with TRBD1. CDR1 and CDR2 from the germline V gene are MNHNY and SVGAGI (reference sequence). V shed 5 bases and J 8 bases; nucleotides not matched to a gene: 6. The CDR3 runs to 13 residues. CDR3 in DNA: TGTGCCAGCAGTACTACAGGGGGCGGCGGCTACACCTTC. This sequence encodes CASSTTGGGGYTF.

The table lists this clone with a count of one. The chain's CDR3 is CASSIGLASYNEQFF. The CDR3, as DNA: TGTGCCAGCAGCATCGGACTAGCAAGCTACAATGAGCAGTTCTTC. V is TRBV5-8 and J is TRBJ2-1, with 8 bases lining up with TRBD2. The CDR3 has 15 residues. V shed 4 bases, J shed 3 bases, and the junction held 6 bases outside the gene matches. From germline, CDR1 is SGHTS and CDR2 YDEGEE.

V and J are TRBV7-9 and TRBJ2-5; 8 bases fit TRBD1. After removal of 0 bases from V and 5 bases from J, the junction contained 5 bases not matched to a gene. Per germline, CDR1 SEHNR and CDR2 FQNEAQ (reference sequence). The CDR3 has 15 amino acids. DNA for the CDR3: TGTGCCAGCAGCTTAGCGGCAGGGGGCATGGAGACCCAGTACTTC. Encoded protein: CASSLAAGGMETQYF.

The chain uses TRBV4-1 and TRBJ2-3, with D tentatively TRBD1 (6 bases). Trimming took off 4 bases at V and 4 bases at J, with 15 bases between the two ends. In germline, CDR1 is MGHRA, CDR2 YSYEKL. This CDR3 is 15 amino acids long. The CDR3: CASSLSSGGPDTQYF. For the CDR3, the DNA is TGCGCCAGCAGCCTATCGAGTGGGGGCCCAGATACGCAGTATTTT.

The chain couples TRBV5-4 to TRBJ2-1; possibly TRBD1 for D (6 bases). The CDR3 sequence is 15 residues long. Trimming took off 0 bases at V and 4 bases at J, with 11 bases between the two ends. The V gene's germline CDR1 is SGHNT and CDR2 YYREEE (reference sequence). Here the CDR3 reads CASSLDQGTYNEQFF. DNA for the CDR3: TGTGCCAGCAGCTTGGATCAGGGGACATACAATGAGCAGTTCTTC.

The gene calls are TRBV11-3 and TRBJ2-2, with D perhaps matching TRBD2 (5 bases). Germline CDR1 is SGHNT and CDR2 is YENEEA. The CDR3 spans 14 residues. V shed 3 bases and J shed 6 bases, with 11 bases lying between them. The CDR3 region has the DNA TGTGCCAGCAGCTTGACAATGGGAGCCGGGGAGCTGTTTTTT. Its protein is CASSLTMGAGELFF.

V gene TRBV6-5 combines with J gene TRBJ2-7, with TRBD1 matching 8 bases. V gave up 6 bases and J gave up 6 bases; unmatched junction bases: 10. The CDR3 covers 14 residues. Germline CDR1 MNHEY, CDR2 SVGAGI. The CDR3 sequence is CASSGGQGGREQYF. The CDR3 nucleotides read TGTGCCAGCAGCGGCGGACAGGGCGGCCGCGAGCAGTACTTC.

This clone has more than one count but fewer than ten. The rearrangement joins TRBV6-5 to TRBJ1-2; no reliable D call. V was pared by 8 bases and J by 4 bases, with 14 bases between. Germline V CDR1 and CDR2: MNHEY, SVGAGI. This CDR3 is built from 13 residues. CDR3 nucleotide sequence: TGTGCCAGCCCGGGGAACTGGGGCTATGGCTACACCTTC. It is translated as CASPGNWGYGYTF.

V gene TRBV11-2 combines with J gene TRBJ2-5, with D possibly TRBD1 on 5 matching bases. Per the germline V gene, CDR1 is SGHAT and CDR2 is FQNNGV. This CDR3 has 15 amino acids. Deletions cut 6 bases from V and 2 bases from J, with 16 bases between. The CDR3: CASRNQGPLQETQYF. As DNA, the CDR3 is TGTGCCAGCAGGAACCAGGGTCCCCTTCAAGAGACCCAGTACTTC.

The chain uses TRBV19 and TRBJ1-2; 7 bases match TRBD1. V lost 7 bases to trimming and J lost 3 bases; unmatched junction nucleotides: 5. Germline V CDR1 and CDR2: LNHDA, SQIVND (reference sequence). This CDR3 has 13 amino acids. The CDR3 nucleotides are TGTGCCAGTACTCGAGGGGGCTACTATGGCTACACCTTC. This sequence encodes CASTRGGYYGYTF.

The CDR3 DNA sequence: TGTGCCAGTAGCCAGGGGGCGCGGGGCTATGGCTACACCTTC. This encodes CASSQGARGYGYTF. This chain joins TRBV19 and TRBJ1-2; 8 bases are a match to TRBD1. V lost 6 bases and J lost 4; bases outside the gene matches: 7. The CDR3 contains 14 residues. Germline-derived CDR1 and CDR2 are LNHDA and SQIVND (reference sequence).

The chain joins TRBV20-1 to TRBJ2-4; tentative D call: TRBD2 (5 bases). Germline-derived CDR1 and CDR2 are DFQATT and SNEGSKA (reference sequence). Trimming removed 3 bases at V and 0 bases at J, with 18 bases between. The CDR3 loop spans 17 amino acids. The CDR3 is CSASVGSITLAKNIQYF. For the CDR3, the DNA is TGCAGTGCTAGTGTTGGGAGCATCACTCTAGCCAAAAACATTCAGTACTTC.

The CDR3 DNA sequence: TGCAGCGTTGGGACAGGGGATATGAGCGCTGAAGCTTTCTTT. It is translated as CSVGTGDMSAEAFF. The rearrangement joins TRBV29-1 to TRBJ1-1; 9 nucleotides align to TRBD1. J was trimmed by 6 bases and V by 4 bases; bases with no gene match: 9. The CDR3 is made up of 14 amino acids. Germline V lookup: CDR1 SQVTM, CDR2 ANQGSEA.

A single count supports this clone. The chain recombines TRBV11-3 with TRBJ2-1, with D maybe TRBD1 (6 bases). Per germline, CDR1 SGHNT and CDR2 YENEEA. The V end lost 0 bases, the J end lost 3 bases, and 15 bases lay between the germline ends. This CDR3 has 17 amino acids. The CDR3 region has the DNA TGTGCCAGCAGCTTAGATCTGCAGGGGTCGGACTACAATGAGCAGTTCTTC. Translated: CASSLDLQGSDYNEQFF.

CDR3 DNA sequence: TGTGCCACCAGTGAATTGGGGAGAGGGAATGAGCAGTTCTTC. It specifies CATSELGRGNEQFF. The V call is TRBV7-9, the J call TRBJ2-1, with D perhaps matching TRBD2 (5 bases). The CDR3 extends over 14 amino acids. The V gene's germline CDR1 is SEHNR and CDR2 FQNEAQ (reference sequence). With 10 bases removed from V and 7 bases from J, the gap between germline ends came to 20 bases.

The rearrangement links TRBV28 to TRBJ2-1; 13 bases align to TRBD2. Germline V gene sequence: CDR1 MDHEN, CDR2 SYDVKM. The CDR3 contains 18 residues. V lost 3 bases and J lost 9; bases outside the gene matches: 14. The CDR3 sequence is CASSLTSLLAGGPREQFF. In DNA form, the CDR3 reads TGTGCCAGCAGTTTGACCAGCCTACTAGCGGGAGGGCCGCGTGAGCAGTTCTTC.

This chain uses TRBV5-1 with TRBJ2-7; a weak D match, TRBD2 (7 bases). The V gene's germline CDR1 is SGHRS and CDR2 YFSETQ. Trimming stripped 3 bases from V and 0 bases from J, with 19 bases between. The CDR3 is made up of 17 amino acids. CDR3: CASSWGPGTILSYEQYF. CDR3 coding DNA: TGCGCCAGCAGCTGGGGGCCGGGGACTATCCTCTCCTACGAGCAGTACTTC. Combining the CDR3 with reference TRBV5-1 and TRBJ2-7 gives the whole variable domain KAGVTQTPRYLIKTRGQQVTLSCSPISGHRSVSWYQQTPGQGLQFLFEYFSETQRNKGNFPGRFSGRQFSNSRSEMNVSTLELGDSALYLCASSWGPGTILSYEQYFGPGTRLTVT.

In its sample, this clone was seen once. The chain uses TRBV7-9 and TRBJ2-1, with 8 positions matching TRBD2. V lost 7 bases, J lost 4 bases, and 18 bases stayed unmatched. Germline V gene lookup returns CDR1 SEHNR and CDR2 FQNEAQ (reference sequence). This CDR3 is 18 amino acids long. The CDR3 sequence is CASTPRGIAGIQYNEQFF. DNA for the CDR3: TGTGCCAGCACCCCTCGGGGAATAGCGGGGATCCAATACAATGAGCAGTTCTTC.